This T cell receptor beta chain was retrieved from a study of OX40 agonist ivuxolimab in advanced cancers. Study summary: Three patients, one with hepatocellular carcinoma and two with cutaneous melanoma, responded partially.

Findings and limits, study-wide: CD4+ and CD8+ blood T cells expanded clonally by week 6 at 0.1 to 3.0 mg/kg. CD8+ T cells showed, on average, more clonal expansion than CD4+ cells.

About this clone itself: Its cognate antigen is unknown.

The table came from immunoSEQ multiplex PCR; TCRdb's copy has only in-frame clones and leaves some out. The table shows around 65,000 clones, with roughly 87% occurring only once. V gave up 4 bases and J gave up 1 base; unmatched junction bases: 5. The germline CDR1 and CDR2 sequences are GTSNPN and SVGIG (reference sequence). CDR3 size: 15 residues. The sequence was collected from an adult with an advanced solid tumor such as melanoma, head and neck, liver or kidney cancer. The V gene is TRBV30, the J gene TRBJ1-5; 9 bases map to TRBD1. The sequencing here drew on CD4+ or CD8+ T cells sorted from blood, taken in a trial of the OX40 agonist ivuxolimab. Here the CDR3 reads CAWNRGLGSNQPQHF. The CDR3 DNA is TGTGCCTGGAACAGGGGGCTGGGAAGCAATCAGCCCCAGCATTTT.